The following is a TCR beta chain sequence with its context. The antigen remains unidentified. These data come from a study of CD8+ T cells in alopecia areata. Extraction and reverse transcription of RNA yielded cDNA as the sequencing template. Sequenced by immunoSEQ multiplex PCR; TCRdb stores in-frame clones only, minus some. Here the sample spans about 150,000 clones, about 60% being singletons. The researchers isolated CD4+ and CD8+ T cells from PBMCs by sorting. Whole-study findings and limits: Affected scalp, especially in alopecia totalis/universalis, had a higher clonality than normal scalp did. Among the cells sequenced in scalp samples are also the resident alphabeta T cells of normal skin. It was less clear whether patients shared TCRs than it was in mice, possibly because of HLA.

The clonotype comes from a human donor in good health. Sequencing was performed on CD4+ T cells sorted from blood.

The DNA of the CDR3 is TGCAGCGGGGGACTAATTCTCGAGACCCAGTACTTC. The encoded protein is CSGGLILETQYF. The rearrangement uses TRBV29-1 and TRBJ2-5; 7 bases map to TRBD2. CDR3 length equals 12 residues. The V gene's germline CDR1 is SQVTM and CDR2 ANQGSEA. J was trimmed by 5 bases and V by 7 bases; bases with no gene match: 7.